One T cell receptor beta chain is described in this entry. Produced via immunoSEQ multiplex PCR; TCRdb's table is partial and in-frame only. This table holds about 130,000 clones, about four fifths found once. The CDR3 sequence is 15 residues long. Trimming removed 9 bases from V and 3 bases from J; junction bases left unmatched: 13. The entry originates in a study of blood T cell repertoires in COVID-19. Study summary: Sources were T cells, B-cell-depleted T cells, or PBMCs; the material itself was cDNA or gDNA.

The chain has TRBV23-1 and TRBJ2-7, with 8 bases identical to TRBD2. TRBV23-1 is an ORF, and what it does is uncertain. The sequence derives from a woman aged 50 to 60 with acute or convalescent COVID-19. Sequencing was done on a sample of peripheral blood. CDR3 bases: TGCGCCAGTAGGTACGACGAACGGGGGGGCTACGAGCAGTACTTC. It yields the protein CASRYDERGGYEQYF.